These T cell receptor beta chains were read from a single sample in a study of cytomegalovirus exposure and HLA in healthy donors. Generated by immunoSEQ multiplex PCR, the TCRdb table keeps only in-frame clones and is missing some. Its table lists approximately 54,000 clones. The sequencing input was PBMCs. The receptors come from a woman aged 40-49 years in good health and CMV-seronegative. The CDR3 runs from the conserved cysteine through the conserved F or W. D genes are given only for firm matches.

d_call	v_call	j_call	cdr3_nt	cdr3_aa
TRBD2	TRBV4-3	TRBJ2-3	TGCGCCAGCAGCCAGGATAGGCTAGCGGGGGAGGGCGATACGCAGTATTTT	CASSQDRLAGEGDTQYF
NA	TRBV29-1	TRBJ2-3	TGCAGCGTTGAAGACTGGTCAGGGGCGCCAGATACGCAGTATTTT	CSVEDWSGAPDTQYF
TRBD2	TRBV5-1	TRBJ2-7	TGCGCCAGCAGCTTGACTAGCGGATCCTACGAGCAGTACTTC	CASSLTSGSYEQYF
NA	TRBV7-9	TRBJ2-5	TGTGCCAGCAGCTTTACTACCCGGGGGGAGACCCAGTACTTC	CASSFTTRGETQYF
NA	TRBV6-5	TRBJ2-7	TGTGCCAGCAGTTACTCGTGGCAGGCCCACTACGAGCAGTACTTC	CASSYSWQAHYEQYF
TRBD1	TRBV7-8	TRBJ2-5	TGTGCCAGCAGTTTTAGGACCCCGGGACAGGGGCGGGAGACCCAGTACTTC	CASSFRTPGQGRETQYF
NA	TRBV29-1	TRBJ1-3	TGCAGCGTTGAGCAATCAGGTGGTGGAAACACCATATATTTT	CSVEQSGGGNTIYF
TRBD1	TRBV7-8	TRBJ2-7	TGTGCCAGCACCAGGACAGGGGGCCACTACGAGCAGTACTTC	CASTRTGGHYEQYF
TRBD1	TRBV5-5	TRBJ1-1	TGTGCCAGCAGCGCGCCTGACAGGGGTTTGGCTGAAGCTTTCTTT	CASSAPDRGLAEAFF
NA	TRBV4-3	TRBJ2-5	TGCGCCAGCAGCCAAGATCCCAGTTTCGAGACCCAGTACTTC	CASSQDPSFETQYF
NA	TRBV11-2	TRBJ2-7	TGTGCCAGCAGCCCTGCTGGGTCCGGGGGCGAGCAGTACTTC	CASSPAGSGGEQYF
NA	TRBV2	TRBJ1-1	TGTGCCAGCAGTGAAGCGGGGGGCACTGAAGCTTTCTTT	CASSEAGGTEAFF
TRBD1	TRBV18	TRBJ1-1	TGTGCCAGCGCGGGACAGGGAACTGAAGCTTTCTTT	CASAGQGTEAFF
NA	TRBV6-1	TRBJ2-7	TGTGCCAGCAGTGAAGGTAGAGGGTTTGTGGCCTACGAGCAGTACTTC	CASSEGRGFVAYEQYF